The clone carrying this T cell receptor (beta chain) has just one count. The record originates from a study of T cell changes during pregnancy in multiple sclerosis. The germline V and J ends were trimmed by 4 bases and 9 bases, with 10 bases remaining between them. CDR1 and CDR2 (germline): LNHNV, YYDKDF (reference sequence). The CDR3 totals 12 residues. Some clones are missing from TCRdb's copy, which holds only in-frame ones; the method was immunoSEQ multiplex PCR. The profile shows 20,000 or so clones, roughly 90% of them singletons. Here the sequenced sample was CD8+ T cells from peripheral blood mononuclear cells, taken in the third trimester of pregnancy. The receptor comes from a female donor in good health, enrolled as a control in a pregnancy study. The chain links TRBV15 to TRBJ2-1, with D perhaps TRBD2 (5 bases). The CDR3 sequence: CATSIKGGEQFF. CDR3 coding DNA: TGTGCCACCAGCATCAAAGGAGGTGAGCAGTTCTTC.